This T cell receptor (beta chain) was obtained from a study of blood T cell repertoires in COVID-19 (TCRdb year 2020). For the wider study: Samples covering the acute and convalescent phases of COVID-19 were provided by collaborators in the United States, Italy and Spain. The prospective study material was composed of cDNA or gDNA derived from T cells, B-cell-depleted T cells, or PBMCs. Subjects who had been exposed to COVID-19, were actively infected with it, or had recovered from it provided the deeply sampled blood TCRbeta repertoires that made up the dataset. The repertoires were released in a freely available public database intended as a resource for research on the immune response to SARS-CoV-2. The samples were drawn from the first 160 participants of the ongoing ImmuneRACE study and from about 1,200 subjects provided by 6 global collaborators. The sample metadata nearly always contained a de-identified subject ID, COVID-19 status, age in years and sex. Where available, HLA class I and class II types were taken from metadata supplied by the sample provider and were not determined by assay-based typing. General conclusions and limits of the study: The quantity of clinical and demographic metadata differed by source and by participant and was supplied without curation.

The immunoSEQ Assay, a bias-controlled multiplex PCR, was used to amplify TCRbeta CDR3 regions from genomic DNA. Processing in the source paper ran as follows. The number of nucleated cells in each sample was estimated from the amplification of reference gene primers within the assay. Sequence reads were collapsed and filtered to measure the absolute abundance of every unique TCRbeta CDR3 rearrangement. For each sample, productive Simpson clonality was calculated as the square root of Simpson's diversity index over productive rearrangements. The source is immuneACCESS, and TCRdb retained only in-frame sequences with V and J called. Part of the clones is not carried over; for the studies checked, unresolved V genes explain less than half of this, and the remainder is unexplained. Clone size and the V and J calls come from that table; the DNA yielded D and trimming. The sample table contains about 110,000 clones; only one count was recorded for approximately 92% of them. About 30% of the sample belongs to the ten largest clones.

V and J are trimmed by 4 bases and 1 base, and the gene matches miss 2 bases of the junction. Measured from the cysteine to the phenylalanine, the CDR3 is 14 residues long. The read is trimmed to its CDR3 DNA, 42 bases read in frame from base 1. From a lookup of the germline V gene, CDR1 and CDR2 are MDHEN and SYDVKM. The collaborating institutions used their own protocols to collect whole blood in K2EDTA tubes. For TCRbeta analysis, collaborators shipped samples as frozen whole blood, isolated PBMCs, or DNA extracted from either of those sample types. Points on this clone: Its antigen has not been determined. Per-base qualities were not stored, and no clone one base away is much larger. Other DNA sequences of this sample code for an identical CDR3.

The receptor comes from a woman of 80 years or more with acute or convalescent COVID-19. The receptor chain draws on TRBV28 and TRBJ1-1, with 8 junctional bases fitting TRBD1. Sequenced sample: peripheral blood. The DNA sequence is TGTGCCAGCAGTTCCGGACAGGGGAACACTGAAGCTTTCTTT. Its protein reads: CASSSGQGNTEAFF. The CDR3 plus the reference TRBV28 and TRBJ1-1 genes for the other parts give the full variable domain: DVKVTQSSRYLVKRTGEKVFLECVQDMDHENMFWYRQDPGLGLRLIYFSYDVKMKEKGDIPEGYSVSREKKERFSLILESASTNQTSMYLCASSSGQGNTEAFFGQGTRLTVV.